The 28 T cell receptor beta chains reported below all come from one sample, sequenced in a study of shared clonotypes between healthy human individuals (dated by TCRdb to 2018 to 2021). The receptor library was made with the immunoSEQ multiplex PCR assay. TCRdb's version of the immuneACCESS table is confined to in-frame rearrangements and falls short of the full clone set. An unresolved V gene accounts for under half of the shortfall where checked; the remainder is of unknown origin. The sample yields approximately 1.9 million clones; 90% to 95% were counted once. Together, the top ten hold less than 2% of the sample. CD8 naive samples were obtained by positive selection for CCR7 among CD45RO-negative cells, yielding a CD45RA+CCR7+ population from which TemRA cells were excluded. Sequencing input: naive CD8+ T cells from PBMCs. According to the study, the label for this sample's cell subset or site signals: CD45RA+CCR7+. The receptors shown here come from a man aged 18 to 35 in good health. Some clones in this sample may be carry-over from other donors' samples.

This chain connects TRBV2 to TRBJ2-1, with a weak D call TRBD2 (5 bases). CDR3 length equals 13 residues. CDR1 is SNHLY, CDR2 FYNNEI, per germline. The V and J ends lost 3 bases and 6 bases respectively, with 9 bases between them. CDR3 DNA: TGTGCCAGCAGTGAGAGTAGCGTCAATGAGCAGTTCTTC. Translation gives CASSESSVNEQFF.

The chain links TRBV4-3 to TRBJ2-5; 10 positions agree with TRBD1. Germline V CDR1 and CDR2: LGHNA, YSLEER. The V gene end was trimmed by 3 bases and the J gene end by 4 bases; junction bases not matched to a gene: 5. The CDR3 is 15 residues long. CDR3 sequence: CASSQGTGVAETQYF. Written as DNA, the CDR3 is TGCGCCAGCAGCCAGGGGACAGGGGTGGCAGAGACCCAGTACTTC.

This rearrangement joins TRBV29-1 to TRBJ2-3; D not resolved. Germline CDR1 reads SQVTM; CDR2 reads ANQGSEA. The ends were cut back, 5 bases at V and 2 bases at J, with 11 bases in the middle. This CDR3 is 13 amino acids long. CDR3 amino acids: CSVLPLYTDTQYF. CDR3 bases: TGCAGCGTTCTCCCCCTCTACACAGATACGCAGTATTTT.

The genes are TRBV30 and TRBJ2-1; D possibly matches TRBD1 or TRBD2 (5 bases each). The germline V gene encodes CDR1 GTSNPN and CDR2 SVGIG (reference sequence). V was cut by 4 bases and J by 2 bases, with 15 bases left in between. The CDR3 sequence is 15 residues long. CDR3 in DNA: TGTGCCTGGAAGCTGGGACGATCACCCTACAATGAGCAGTTCTTC. Its protein is CAWKLGRSPYNEQFF.

The chain couples TRBV27 to TRBJ2-3, with D possibly matching TRBD2 (6 bases). V lost 3 bases and J 1 base, leaving 14 bases between the germline ends. CDR1 and CDR2 from the germline V gene are MNHEY and SMNVEV (reference sequence). The CDR3 contains 16 residues. DNA for the CDR3: TGTGCCAGCAGTTTTTTGACGGGAGTGGGCACAGATACGCAGTATTTT. Translation gives CASSFLTGVGTDTQYF.

This clone was counted once. The chain has TRBV6-1 and TRBJ1-3; D gene uncertain. The CDR3 has 20 amino acids. Between the trimmed V and J ends, which lost 3 bases and 0 bases, there was a span of 24 bases. Germline-derived CDR1 and CDR2 are MNHNS and SASEGT. As DNA, the CDR3 is TGTGCCAGCAGTGAGGTCACCGGCAGACCCTCTTCCTTCTCTGGAAACACCATATATTTT. Amino acid sequence: CASSEVTGRPSSFSGNTIYF.

This chain connects TRBV5-5 to TRBJ2-7, with D unresolved. Trimming stripped 0 bases from V and 4 bases from J, with 11 bases between. This CDR3 contains 14 residues. Germline V gives CDR1 SGHKS, CDR2 YYEKEE (reference sequence). CDR3 region: CASSLARYSYEQYF. The CDR3 nucleotides read TGTGCCAGCAGCTTGGCACGCTACTCATACGAGCAGTACTTC. Variable domain in full (rest from reference TRBV5-5 and TRBJ2-7): DAGVTQSPTHLIKTRGQQVTLRCSPISGHKSVSWYQQVLGQGPQFIFQYYEKEERGRGNFPDRFSARQFPNYSSELNVNALLLGDSALYLCASSLARYSYEQYFGPGTRLTVT.

The chain combines TRBV6-6 with TRBJ2-5; TRBD1 aligns across 11 bases. Germline loops: CDR1 MNHNY, CDR2 SVGAGI (reference sequence). This CDR3 contains 13 residues. The CDR3 region is CASRDRGQETQYF. CDR3 coding DNA: TGTGCAAGCCGGGACAGGGGGCAAGAGACCCAGTACTTC.

The CDR3 reads CASSRKGPKEETQYF. In DNA form, the CDR3 reads TGCGCCAGCAGTCGAAAGGGACCAAAGGAAGAGACCCAGTACTTC. The chain couples TRBV10-1 to TRBJ2-5; D tentatively reads TRBD1 or TRBD2 (5 bases each). The V gene's germline CDR1 is WNHNN and CDR2 SYGVQD (reference sequence). This CDR3 is built from 15 residues. V dropped 5 bases and J dropped 3 bases, with 16 bases sitting between them.

Remarks on this clone: Additional DNA sequences in this sample encode the identical CDR3. The chain employs TRBV6-1 and TRBJ2-7; 7 bases line up with TRBD2. Germline V CDR1 and CDR2: MNHNS, SASEGT. The CDR3 spans 13 residues. J was trimmed by 2 bases and V by 3 bases; bases with no gene match: 1. The CDR3 bases are TGTGCCAGCAGTGAGCGGGGGACCTACGAGCAGTACTTC. Its protein product is CASSERGTYEQYF.

This clone was seen a single time. The chain joins TRBV7-2 to TRBJ2-1, with D maybe TRBD2 (6 bases). Looked up from germline, CDR1 is SGHTA and CDR2 is FQGNSA. This CDR3 contains 13 residues. Trimming shortened V by 2 bases and J by 8 bases, and 10 bases separated the two germline ends. The chain's CDR3 is CASSLSWGDEQFF. DNA for the CDR3: TGTGCCAGCAGCTTATCTTGGGGGGATGAGCAGTTCTTC.

The chain combines TRBV19 with TRBJ1-5; D is unresolved. Germline values: CDR1 LNHDA, CDR2 SQIVND (reference sequence). Trimming cost V 4 bases and J 0 bases, with 10 bases left between them. The CDR3 loop spans 15 amino acids. The CDR3 nucleotides read TGTGCCAGTAGTACTTTACCAAGTAGCAATCAGCCCCAGCATTTT. This codes for CASSTLPSSNQPQHF.

The chain carries TRBV6-6 and TRBJ2-7; D remains ambiguous. CDR3 length: 12 residues. Trimming cost V 4 bases and J 4 bases, with 8 bases left between them. The V gene's germline CDR1 is MNHNY and CDR2 SVGAGI (reference sequence). CDR3 region: CASSFTSYEQYF. CDR3 coding DNA: TGTGCCAGCAGTTTCACCTCTTACGAGCAGTACTTC.

V usage is TRBV19 and J usage is TRBJ1-5; D uncertain. V was shortened by 8 bases and J by 7 bases, with 36 bases between the two germline ends. Germline V gene data show CDR1 as LNHDA and CDR2 as SQIVND (reference sequence). This CDR3 region has 20 residues. In DNA, the CDR3 is TGTGCCAGTGCAGTAGTATCCCTCGGCGGATGGTTGGAGGTGGACCAGCCCCAGCATTTT. Translated: CASAVVSLGGWLEVDQPQHF.

The V and J genes are TRBV28 and TRBJ1-2; no firm D call. Trimming pared 5 bases from V and 3 bases from J, leaving 25 bases between. The CDR3 length is 18 residues. Germline V gene data show CDR1 as MDHEN and CDR2 as SYDVKM. CDR3 sequence: CASSHRVKSVGKDYGYTF. DNA of the CDR3: TGTGCCAGCAGTCACCGGGTAAAATCGGTGGGGAAGGACTATGGCTACACCTTC.

The V call is TRBV5-1, the J call TRBJ2-1, with D possibly TRBD2 on 6 matching bases. The V gene lost 1 base and the J gene lost 7 bases, with 12 bases spanning the gap. The CDR3 spans 14 residues. Per the germline V gene, CDR1 is SGHRS and CDR2 is YFSETQ. The CDR3 loop is CASSLWTNSNEQFF. The CDR3 region has the DNA TGCGCCAGCAGCTTGTGGACTAATAGTAATGAGCAGTTCTTC.

This sequence joins TRBV15 and TRBJ2-1, with 9 bases identical to TRBD1. The CDR3 is 15 amino acids. V was pared by 5 bases and J by 5 bases, with 7 bases of the junction left unmatched. Germline loops: CDR1 LNHNV, CDR2 YYDKDF (reference sequence). CDR3 sequence reads: CATSPRDRVDNEQFF. CDR3 in DNA: TGTGCCACCAGCCCACGGGACAGGGTCGACAATGAGCAGTTCTTC.

The V gene is TRBV27, the J gene TRBJ1-1; perhaps TRBD1 as D (5 bases). The CDR3 sequence is 15 residues long. Trimming cost V 5 bases and J 1 base, with 14 bases left between them. In germline, CDR1 is MNHEY, CDR2 SMNVEV (reference sequence). The CDR3 sequence is CASSPRRGPNTEAFF. CDR3 sequence (DNA): TGTGCCAGCAGTCCAAGACGGGGCCCGAACACTGAAGCTTTCTTT.

The chain recombines TRBV7-9 with TRBJ2-7; 7 nucleotides match TRBD1. This CDR3 spans 15 amino acids. Germline V gene sequence: CDR1 SEHNR, CDR2 FQNEAQ (reference sequence). The ends lost 6 bases at V and 0 bases at J; junction bases unmatched: 8. In DNA form, the CDR3 reads TGTGCCAGCAGTTCGGGACAGATTAGCTCCTACGAGCAGTACTTC. It yields the protein CASSSGQISSYEQYF.

With respect to this clone: The sample carries other DNA sequences with the same CDR3. V and J are TRBV28 and TRBJ1-2; the D is unclear. The CDR3 covers 13 residues. Germline loops: CDR1 MDHEN, CDR2 SYDVKM. The V gene lost 0 bases and the J gene lost 2 bases, with 4 bases spanning the gap. DNA of the CDR3: TGTGCCAGCAGTTTATGGGCAAACTATGGCTACACCTTC. As protein: CASSLWANYGYTF.

The rearrangement links TRBV30 to TRBJ1-1; D call uncertain. Germline V gene sequence: CDR1 GTSNPN, CDR2 SVGIG (reference sequence). The CDR3 totals 12 residues. V lost 3 bases to trimming and J lost 7 bases, with 12 bases between them. CDR3 sequence (DNA): TGTGCCTGGAGCCCCCGGGGAGGTGAAGCTTTCTTT. Translating gives CAWSPRGGEAFF.

The chain has TRBV28 and TRBJ2-7; D is ambiguous. V lost 3 bases, J lost 3 bases, and 15 bases lay in between. Per germline, CDR1 MDHEN and CDR2 SYDVKM. The CDR3 has 15 residues. The CDR3 region has the DNA TGTGCCAGCAGTTTCGGCCCCGACCACCTCTACGAGCAGTACTTC. Translated, it gives CASSFGPDHLYEQYF.

V usage is TRBV28 and J usage is TRBJ2-5, with D perhaps matching TRBD2 (5 bases). The CDR3 length is 14 residues. The V end was cut by 6 bases, the J end by 0 bases, with 11 bases between. Per the germline V gene, CDR1 is MDHEN and CDR2 is SYDVKM. DNA for the CDR3: TGTGCCAGCAGGAACGACTATAACCAAGAGACCCAGTACTTC. Protein product: CASRNDYNQETQYF.

V gene TRBV29-1 combines with J gene TRBJ2-1; D call uncertain. The CDR3 consists of 14 residues. The ends were cut back, 6 bases at V and 0 bases at J, with 12 bases in the middle. Germline CDR1 reads SQVTM; CDR2 reads ANQGSEA. Written as DNA, the CDR3 is TGCAGCGTGAGAGGCTCGAGCTCCTACAATGAGCAGTTCTTC. Translation: CSVRGSSSYNEQFF.

This sequence joins TRBV4-3 and TRBJ2-1; 8 positions agree with TRBD1. With V trimmed by 3 bases and J by 7 bases, 5 bases remained unmatched. The CDR3 is 14 residues long. Germline V gene sequence: CDR1 LGHNA, CDR2 YSLEER. The CDR3 spells CASSHRQGRNEQFF. In DNA form, the CDR3 reads TGCGCCAGCAGCCATAGACAGGGGAGGAATGAGCAGTTCTTC.

This chain's CDR3 is CAITGRDDGYTF. The CDR3 DNA follows: TGTGCCATCACGGGGAGGGATGATGGCTACACCTTC. The chain links TRBV10-3 to TRBJ1-2; D uncertain. In germline, CDR1 is ENHRY, CDR2 SYGVKD. Between the trimmed V and J ends, which lost 7 bases and 6 bases, there was a span of 12 bases. CDR3 length: 12 residues.

The sample holds one count of this clone. The chain joins TRBV7-9 to TRBJ1-2, with D unresolved. The V and J ends lost 3 bases and 8 bases respectively, with 13 bases between them. The CDR3 is 13 amino acids. Germline lookup yields CDR1 SEHNR and CDR2 FQNEAQ (reference sequence). The DNA for the CDR3 is TGTGCCAGCAGCTTTTTTCAAGGGCGGGGCTACACCTTC. Its protein product is CASSFFQGRGYTF.

V gene TRBV28 combines with J gene TRBJ1-4; D call uncertain. From germline, CDR1 is MDHEN and CDR2 SYDVKM. Trimming cost V 7 bases and J 6 bases, with 12 bases left between them. This CDR3 is built from 13 residues. CDR3 loop: CASKRPRDEKLFF. The CDR3 nucleotides read TGTGCCAGCAAGAGGCCAAGAGATGAAAAACTGTTTTTT.